This TCR beta chain derives from a study of beta chain features in type 1 diabetes. Trimming took 5 bases from V and 3 from J, leaving 7 bases between them. CDR3 length: 13 residues. Every bit of the isolated RNA underwent reverse transcription, so sequencing read expressed TCRB transcripts. The assay was immunoSEQ multiplex PCR, and TCRdb's table has in-frame clones only and misses some. The sample includes some 100,000 clones, about two fifths of them seen just once. This clone was counted ten times or more. This TCR was sampled from a woman aged 18-30 years in good health. The sample comprised stem cell memory CD4+ T cells from blood. V is TRBV23-1 and J is TRBJ2-2; no definite D call. TRBV23-1 is an open reading frame whose function is uncertain. This CDR3 is CASSSNYTGELFF. The DNA for the CDR3 is TGCGCCAGCAGTTCCAATTACACCGGGGAGCTGTTTTTT.